One T cell receptor (beta chain) is described in this entry. Its cognate antigen is unknown. The data were taken from a study of T cell repertoires in cytomegalovirus infection. About the research overall: A matching HLA type, together with CMV infection, was signaled by public TCR beta signatures.

TCRdb called the reads again in MiXCR, with one record for every CDR3 protein. Of some 270,000 distinct CDR3 sequences listed, under 25% are singletons. The germline CDR1 and CDR2 sequences are MNHEY and SMNVEV (reference sequence). The CDR3 loop spans 14 amino acids. Trimming removed 0 bases at V and 9 bases at J, with 9 bases between. This material consisted of cultured PBMCs, taken from culture after CMV antigen stimulation. This TCR came from a human donor in good health (CMV status not recorded). Some clones in this sample may be carry-over from other donors' samples. The V call is TRBV27, the J call TRBJ1-6, with D unresolved. CDR3 residues: CASSLSTLGSPLHF. Here the CDR3 DNA reads TGTGCCAGCAGTTTATCGACGTTGGGTTCACCCCTCCACTTT.